Each of the 20 T cell receptor beta chains below was sequenced from the same sample in a study of shared clonotypes between healthy human individuals. Libraries were prepared by immunoSEQ multiplex PCR; TCRdb keeps only in-frame clonotypes and omits some of them. Of 2.3 million or so clones listed, 80% to 95% are singletons. The sample consisted of naive CD4+ T cells from PBMCs. This sample's subset: CD45RA+ positively selected. The receptors stem from a man aged 18 to 29 in good health. Some clones in this sample may be carry-over from other donors' samples.

V usage is TRBV19 and J usage is TRBJ2-7; TRBD2 agrees at 7 bases. The CDR3 runs 13 residues. The junction had 9 bases not matched to a gene; V was cut back by 9 bases and J by 4 bases. Looked up from germline, CDR1 is LNHDA and CDR2 is SQIVND (reference sequence). CDR3 coding DNA: TGTGCCAGACGTAGCGGGTGGTCTTACGAGCAGTACTTC. This gives the protein CARRSGWSYEQYF.

The chain uses TRBV7-6 and TRBJ2-7; 8 bases align to TRBD1. V was pared by 5 bases and J by 13 bases, with 13 bases of the junction left unmatched. This CDR3 spans 13 amino acids. Germline CDR1 is SGHVS and CDR2 is FNYEAQ. The chain's CDR3 is CASSPNNGQGSYF. CDR3 bases: TGTGCCAGCAGCCCTAACAACGGACAGGGAAGTTACTTC.

The chain combines TRBV27 with TRBJ2-1, with 9 bases lining up with TRBD2. CDR1 and CDR2 from the germline V gene are MNHEY and SMNVEV (reference sequence). The CDR3 is 17 amino acids. Trimming took 7 bases from V and 7 from J; bases not matched to a gene: 17. The CDR3 spells CASTSTLGREGANEQFF. Here the CDR3 DNA reads TGTGCCAGCACGTCTACCTTGGGGCGGGAGGGGGCGAATGAGCAGTTCTTC.

The chain is built from TRBV15 and TRBJ1-1, with D perhaps TRBD1 (6 bases). V lost 1 base to trimming and J lost 0 bases, with 12 bases between them. The V gene's germline CDR1 is LNHNV and CDR2 YYDKDF (reference sequence). The CDR3 is made up of 16 amino acids. CDR3 in DNA: TGTGCCACCAGCAGAGCGGGGGGGCGGATGAACACTGAAGCTTTCTTT. Amino acids: CATSRAGGRMNTEAFF.

The chain joins TRBV2 to TRBJ1-2, with a tentative D call TRBD1 (5 bases). The V end lost 7 bases, the J end lost 2 bases, and 14 bases lay between the germline ends. The CDR3 has 14 residues. CDR1 is SNHLY and CDR2 is FYNNEI in the germline V gene. In DNA, the CDR3 is TGTGCCAGCATTGACAGAACCCCGAACTATGGCTACACCTTC. Its protein product is CASIDRTPNYGYTF.

The J gene is TRBJ2-2, the V gene TRBV7-7, with D perhaps TRBD1 (7 bases). V lost 5 bases to trimming and J lost 4 bases, with 17 bases between them. Germline CDR1 SSHAT, CDR2 FNYEAQ (reference sequence). CDR3 length equals 16 residues. CDR3 region: CASSPEGAGVTGELFF. CDR3 coding DNA: TGTGCCAGCAGCCCGGAGGGGGCCGGTGTCACCGGGGAGCTGTTTTTT.

The J gene is TRBJ1-4, the V gene TRBV7-2, with 7 bases aligning to TRBD1. V lost 4 bases to trimming and J lost 6 bases; unmatched junction nucleotides: 11. The CDR3 is 16 residues long. Germline CDR1 reads SGHTA; CDR2 reads FQGNSA. The CDR3 nucleotides read TGTGCCAGCAGCTCGACAGGGAGATTGATCGATGAAAAACTGTTTTTT. Translated, it gives CASSSTGRLIDEKLFF.

This chain links TRBV29-1 with TRBJ2-3; D not certain. V was shortened by 1 base and J by 0 bases, with 11 bases between the two germline ends. The CDR3 has 15 amino acids. Germline CDR1 and CDR2: SQVTM and ANQGSEA. The CDR3 bases are TGCAGCGTTGAAGCGTCCTTGGGGAGCACAGATACGCAGTATTTT. It codes for CSVEASLGSTDTQYF.

The chain is built from TRBV2 and TRBJ1-5, with 7 nucleotides matching TRBD1. Unmatched junction bases numbered 9, after V lost 4 bases and J lost 6 bases. Germline loops: CDR1 SNHLY, CDR2 FYNNEI. The CDR3 sequence is 15 residues long. CDR3 protein: CASSGGGGAGQPQHF. CDR3 in DNA: TGTGCCAGCAGTGGGGGAGGGGGCGCAGGTCAGCCCCAGCATTTT.

This clone appeared a single time. The chain is built from TRBV28 and TRBJ2-7; possibly TRBD1 for D (5 bases). CDR3 size: 13 residues. CDR1 is MDHEN and CDR2 is SYDVKM in the germline V gene. V lost 7 bases and J lost 2, with 12 bases in between. The CDR3 loop reads CASTPRQPYEQYF. The CDR3 region has the DNA TGTGCCAGCACCCCCCGACAGCCCTACGAGCAGTACTTC.

This sequence joins TRBV15 and TRBJ1-4; D uncertain. Trimming shortened V by 0 bases and J by 6 bases, and 2 bases separated the two germline ends. Germline CDR1 is LNHNV and CDR2 is YYDKDF (reference sequence). The CDR3 spans 12 residues. The CDR3 reads CATSRDDEKLFF. As DNA, the CDR3 is TGTGCCACCAGCAGAGACGATGAAAAACTGTTTTTT.

The chain joins TRBV9 to TRBJ2-2; TRBD2 matches at 11 bases. Germline CDR1 SGDLS, CDR2 YYNGEE. CDR3 length: 16 residues. The trim removed 4 bases at V and 7 bases at J, leaving 9 bases unmatched. CDR3 protein: CASSPGGTSGIGELFF. The CDR3, as DNA: TGTGCCAGCAGCCCCGGGGGGACTAGCGGTATCGGGGAGCTGTTTTTT. Based on the CDR3 plus reference TRBV9 and TRBJ2-2, the full variable domain is DSGVTQTPKHLITATGQRVTLRCSPRSGDLSVYWYQQSLDQGLQFLIQYYNGEERAKGNILERFSAQQFPDLHSELNLSSLELGDSALYFCASSPGGTSGIGELFFGEGSRLTVL.

The chain links TRBV11-2 to TRBJ1-2, with D hard to call. CDR1 SGHAT and CDR2 FQNNGV come from the germline V gene. V was trimmed by 2 bases and J by 0 bases, leaving 13 bases between them. The CDR3 loop spans 16 amino acids. The CDR3: CASSLNGQRPNYGYTF. CDR3 sequence (DNA): TGTGCCAGCAGCTTAAACGGGCAAAGACCTAACTATGGCTACACCTTC.

V and J are TRBV21-1 and TRBJ1-1; the table's TRBD1 call for D was not verified on the DNA. TRBV21-1 is classified as a pseudogene. CDR3 length equals 15 residues. CDR3 nucleotide sequence: TGTGCCAGCAGGGTCGACAGATTCCTGAACACTGAAGCTTTCTTT. It translates to CASRVDRFLNTEAFF.

The chain joins TRBV28 to TRBJ1-2; D is unclear. The CDR3 has 11 amino acids. V was pared by 4 bases and J by 8 bases, with 8 bases between. Germline CDR1 MDHEN, CDR2 SYDVKM. CDR3 in DNA: TGTGCCAGCAGTTATGTGGGGGGCTACACCTTC. Residues: CASSYVGGYTF.

CDR3 DNA sequence: TGTGCCAGCAGCGCCCCCGGGACTAGCGTTGGCGAGCAGTACTTC. Encoded protein: CASSAPGTSVGEQYF. The chain combines TRBV5-6 with TRBJ2-7, with 10 positions matching TRBD2. The CDR3 is 15 residues long. Germline trimming cut 4 bases from V and 6 bases from J; bases unmatched to any gene: 10. CDR1 and CDR2 from the germline V gene are SGHDT and YYEEEE. Looking up the rest from reference TRBV5-6 and TRBJ2-7 gives the full variable domain: DAGVTQSPTHLIKTRGQQVTLRCSPKSGHDTVSWYQQALGQGPQFIFQYYEEEERQRGNFPDRFSGHQFPNYSSELNVNALLLGDSALYLCASSAPGTSVGEQYFGPGTRLTVT.

The CDR3 loop reads CATTAGGGTDTQYF. Written as DNA, the CDR3 is TGTGCAACTACGGCGGGGGGAGGCACAGATACGCAGTATTTT. The chain uses TRBV6-4 and TRBJ2-3; 8 bases are shared with TRBD2. CDR1 is MRHNA, CDR2 SNTAGT, per germline. The CDR3 loop spans 14 amino acids.

The chain combines TRBV6-5 with TRBJ1-1; TRBD1 is a possible D gene (5 bases). This CDR3 has 14 residues. The V end was cut by 8 bases, the J end by 4 bases, with 17 bases between. Per the germline V gene, CDR1 is MNHEY and CDR2 is SVGAGI. The CDR3 here is CASLRGWQGTEAFF. The CDR3 DNA reads TGTGCCAGCTTAAGAGGATGGCAGGGCACTGAAGCTTTCTTT.

This clone was counted between two and nine times. V is TRBV2 and J is TRBJ1-1, with a possible D match to TRBD1 (6 bases). This CDR3 is built from 13 residues. Germline CDR1 and CDR2: SNHLY and FYNNEI. Between the trimmed V and J ends, which lost 4 bases and 7 bases, there was a span of 13 bases. This chain's CDR3 is CASSADRFLEAFF. CDR3 nucleotides: TGTGCCAGCAGTGCCGACAGGTTTCTTGAAGCTTTCTTT.

To note about this clone: Other nucleotide sequences in the sample specify the same CDR3. This CDR3 is CASSPNRDTEAFF. The DNA for the CDR3 is TGTGCCAGCTCACCAAACAGAGACACTGAAGCTTTCTTT. The chain employs TRBV18 and TRBJ1-1; no clear D gene. Deletions cut 2 bases from V and 3 bases from J, with 7 bases between. Germline V gene data show CDR1 as KGHSH and CDR2 as LQKENI. This CDR3 is 13 amino acids long.